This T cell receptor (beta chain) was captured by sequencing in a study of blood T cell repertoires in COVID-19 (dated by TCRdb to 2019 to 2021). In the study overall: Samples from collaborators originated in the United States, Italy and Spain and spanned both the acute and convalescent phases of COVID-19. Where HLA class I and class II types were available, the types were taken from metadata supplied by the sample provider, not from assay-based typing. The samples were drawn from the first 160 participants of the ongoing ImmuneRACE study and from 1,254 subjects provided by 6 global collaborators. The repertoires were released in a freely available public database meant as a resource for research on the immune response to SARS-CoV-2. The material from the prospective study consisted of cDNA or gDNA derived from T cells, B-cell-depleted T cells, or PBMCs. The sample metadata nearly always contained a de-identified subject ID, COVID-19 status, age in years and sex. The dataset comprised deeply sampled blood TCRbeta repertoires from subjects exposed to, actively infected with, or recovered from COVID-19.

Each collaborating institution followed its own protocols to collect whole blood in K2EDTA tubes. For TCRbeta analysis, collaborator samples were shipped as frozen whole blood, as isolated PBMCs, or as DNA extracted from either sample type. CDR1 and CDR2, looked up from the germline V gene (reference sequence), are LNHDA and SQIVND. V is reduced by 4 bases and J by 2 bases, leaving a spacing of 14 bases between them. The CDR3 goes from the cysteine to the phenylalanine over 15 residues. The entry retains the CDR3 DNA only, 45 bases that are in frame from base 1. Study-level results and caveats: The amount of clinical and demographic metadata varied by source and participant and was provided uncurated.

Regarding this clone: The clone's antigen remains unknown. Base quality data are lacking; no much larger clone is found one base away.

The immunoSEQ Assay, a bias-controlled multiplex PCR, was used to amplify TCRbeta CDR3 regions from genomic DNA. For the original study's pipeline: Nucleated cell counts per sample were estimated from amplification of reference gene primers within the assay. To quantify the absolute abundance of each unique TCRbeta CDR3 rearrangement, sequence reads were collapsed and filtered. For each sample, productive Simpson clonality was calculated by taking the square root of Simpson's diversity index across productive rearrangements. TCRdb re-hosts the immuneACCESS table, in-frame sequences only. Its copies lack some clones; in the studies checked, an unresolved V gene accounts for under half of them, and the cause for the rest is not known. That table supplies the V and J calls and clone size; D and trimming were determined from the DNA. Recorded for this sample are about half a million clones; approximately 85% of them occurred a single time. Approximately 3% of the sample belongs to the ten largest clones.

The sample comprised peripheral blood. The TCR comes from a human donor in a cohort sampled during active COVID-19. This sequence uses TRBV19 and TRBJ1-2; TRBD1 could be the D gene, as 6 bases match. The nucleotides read TGTGCCAGTAGTACCATGGCTACAGGGAACTATGGCTACACCTTC. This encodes CASSTMATGNYGYTF.